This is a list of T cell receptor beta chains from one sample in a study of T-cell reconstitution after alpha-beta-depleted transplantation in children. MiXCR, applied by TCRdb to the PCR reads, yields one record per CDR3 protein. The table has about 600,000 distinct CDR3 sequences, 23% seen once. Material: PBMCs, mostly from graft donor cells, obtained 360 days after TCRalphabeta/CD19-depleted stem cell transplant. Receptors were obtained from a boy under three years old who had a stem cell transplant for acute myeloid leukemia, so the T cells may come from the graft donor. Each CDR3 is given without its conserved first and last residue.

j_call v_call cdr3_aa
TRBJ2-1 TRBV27 ASSFWDSHNEQF
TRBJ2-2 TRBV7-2 ASSFGTSGDTGELF
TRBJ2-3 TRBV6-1 ASKDRPSTDTQY
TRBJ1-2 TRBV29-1 SVDYVGFGGYT
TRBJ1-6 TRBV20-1 SARDPGTANSPLH
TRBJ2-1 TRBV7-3 ASSLKGFNEQF
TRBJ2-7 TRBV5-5 ASSSGQGTPYEQY
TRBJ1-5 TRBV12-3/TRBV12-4 ASRRAGGGNQPQH
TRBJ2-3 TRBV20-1 SAIGAPGDTQY
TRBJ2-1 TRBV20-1 SARSGTAPYNEQF
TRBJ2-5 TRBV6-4 ASSGSTPGQPRWGRETQY
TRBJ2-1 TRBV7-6 ASNLGTGYNEQF
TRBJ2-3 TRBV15 ATSRAGGPDYPQY
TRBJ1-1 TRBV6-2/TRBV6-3 ASVWGKGDTEAF
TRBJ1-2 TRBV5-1 ASSPSGQGALGYT
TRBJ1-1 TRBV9 ASSVDVGARTEAF